This T cell receptor (beta chain) was identified during a study of identical twins. General study findings and limits: Beta out-of-frame sequences displayed a weaker excess of sharing between twins. Memory repertoires lacked the insertion deficit that abundant cord blood beta clonotypes showed.

V was pared by 1 base and J by 1 base, with 7 bases of the junction left unmatched. The CDR3 consists of 17 residues. Germline V CDR1 and CDR2: SGHTA, FQGNSA. The donors were all healthy and Caucasian. This clonotype was detected ten times or more. Its antigen is not identified. MiXCR, run by TCRdb on the 5' RACE reads, gives a single entry per CDR3 protein. This table has about 220,000 distinct CDR3 sequences, around 6.8% appearing once. This sample also appeared in a second study, on yellow fever vaccine responses in identical twins.

The V and J genes are TRBV7-2 and TRBJ2-5; TRBD1 matches at 9 bases. Sequenced input: memory (CD45RO+) T cells sorted from blood. The receptor's source is a young woman in good health. The CDR3 spells CASSLVSTGGGQETQYF. CDR3 DNA: TGTGCCAGCAGCTTAGTGAGCACAGGGGGCGGCCAAGAGACCCAGTACTTC.